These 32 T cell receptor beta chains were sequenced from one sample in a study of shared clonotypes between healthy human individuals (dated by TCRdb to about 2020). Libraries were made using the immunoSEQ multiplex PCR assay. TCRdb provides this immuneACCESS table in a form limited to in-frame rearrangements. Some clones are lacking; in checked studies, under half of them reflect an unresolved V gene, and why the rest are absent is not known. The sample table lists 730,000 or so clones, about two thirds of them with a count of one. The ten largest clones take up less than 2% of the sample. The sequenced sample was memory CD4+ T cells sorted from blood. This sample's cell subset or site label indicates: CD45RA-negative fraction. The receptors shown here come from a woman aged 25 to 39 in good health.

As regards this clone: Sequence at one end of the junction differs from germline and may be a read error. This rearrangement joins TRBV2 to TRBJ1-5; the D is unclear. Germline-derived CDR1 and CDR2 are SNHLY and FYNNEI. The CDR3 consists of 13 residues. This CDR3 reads CASSEIGAQTQHF. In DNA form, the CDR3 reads TGTGCCAGCAGTGAAATAGGTGCTCAGACCCAGCATTTT.

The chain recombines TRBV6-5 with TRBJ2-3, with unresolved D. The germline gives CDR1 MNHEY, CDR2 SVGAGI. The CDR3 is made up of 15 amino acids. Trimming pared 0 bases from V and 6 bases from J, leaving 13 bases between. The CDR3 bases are TGTGCCAGCAGTTACTCCTACGGGCTATCTGATACGCAGTATTTT. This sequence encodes CASSYSYGLSDTQYF.

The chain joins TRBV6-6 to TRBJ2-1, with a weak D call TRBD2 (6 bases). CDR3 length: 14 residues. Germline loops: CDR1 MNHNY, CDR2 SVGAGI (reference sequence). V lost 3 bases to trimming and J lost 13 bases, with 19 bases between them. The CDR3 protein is CASSYTRATGEQFF. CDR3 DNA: TGTGCCAGCAGTTATACGAGAGCCACGGGGGAACAGTTCTTC.

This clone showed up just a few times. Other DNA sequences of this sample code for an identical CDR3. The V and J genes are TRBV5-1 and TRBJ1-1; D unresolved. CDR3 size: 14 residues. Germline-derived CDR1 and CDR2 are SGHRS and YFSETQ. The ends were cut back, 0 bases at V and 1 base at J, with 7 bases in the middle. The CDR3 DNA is TGCGCCAGCAGCTTGGCCCCACCGAACACTGAAGCTTTCTTT. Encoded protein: CASSLAPPNTEAFF.

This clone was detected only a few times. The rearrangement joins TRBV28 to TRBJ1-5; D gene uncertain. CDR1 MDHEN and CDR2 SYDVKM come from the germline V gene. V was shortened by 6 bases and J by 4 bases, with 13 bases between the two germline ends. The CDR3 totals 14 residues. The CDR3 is CASRDFALNQPQHF. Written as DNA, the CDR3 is TGTGCCAGCAGAGACTTTGCGTTAAATCAGCCCCAGCATTTT. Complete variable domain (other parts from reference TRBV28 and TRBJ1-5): DVKVTQSSRYLVKRTGEKVFLECVQDMDHENMFWYRQDPGLGLRLIYFSYDVKMKEKGDIPEGYSVSREKKERFSLILESASTNQTSMYLCASRDFALNQPQHFGDGTRLSIL.

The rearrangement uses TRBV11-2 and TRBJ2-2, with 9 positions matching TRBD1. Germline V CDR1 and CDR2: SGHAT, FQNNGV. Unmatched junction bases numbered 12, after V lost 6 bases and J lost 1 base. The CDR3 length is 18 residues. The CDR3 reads CASSSLGTGSWNTGELFF. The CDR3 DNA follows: TGTGCCAGCAGTTCCCTAGGGACAGGGAGTTGGAACACCGGGGAGCTGTTTTTT.

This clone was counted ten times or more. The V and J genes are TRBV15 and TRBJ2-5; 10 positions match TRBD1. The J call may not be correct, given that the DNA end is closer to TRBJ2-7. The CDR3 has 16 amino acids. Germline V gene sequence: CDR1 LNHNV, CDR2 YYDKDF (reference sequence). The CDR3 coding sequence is TGTGCCACCAGCTCCCCCCCGGGACAGGGGTCTTACGAGCAGTACTTC. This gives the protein CATSSPPGQGSYEQYF.

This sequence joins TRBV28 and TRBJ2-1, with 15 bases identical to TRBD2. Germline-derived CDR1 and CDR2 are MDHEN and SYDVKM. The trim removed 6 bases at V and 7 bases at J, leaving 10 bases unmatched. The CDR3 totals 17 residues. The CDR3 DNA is TGTGCCAGCAGCCGCCGTTCCGGGACTAGCGGGAGGAATGAGCAGTTCTTC. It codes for CASSRRSGTSGRNEQFF.

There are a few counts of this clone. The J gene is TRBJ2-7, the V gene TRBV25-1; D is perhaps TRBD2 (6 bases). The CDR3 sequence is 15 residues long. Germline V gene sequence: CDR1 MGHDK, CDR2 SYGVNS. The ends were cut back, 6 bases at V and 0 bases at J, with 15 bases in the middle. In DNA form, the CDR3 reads TGTGCCAGCAGGGAGGGCGGATACTCCTCCTACGAGCAGTACTTC. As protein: CASREGGYSSYEQYF.

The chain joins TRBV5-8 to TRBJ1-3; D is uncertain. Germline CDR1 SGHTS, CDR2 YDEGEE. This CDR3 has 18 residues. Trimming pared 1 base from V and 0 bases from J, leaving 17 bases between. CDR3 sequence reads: CASSLSFGSASSGNTIYF. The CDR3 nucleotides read TGTGCCAGCAGCTTGTCGTTCGGGTCGGCGAGCTCTGGAAACACCATATATTTT.

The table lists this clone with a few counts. CDR3 loop: CASSEVPGDGYTF. The CDR3 bases are TGTGCCAGCAGTGAAGTCCCAGGGGACGGCTACACCTTC. The V gene is TRBV2, the J gene TRBJ1-2, with a tentative D call TRBD1 (6 bases). Germline V gives CDR1 SNHLY, CDR2 FYNNEI. The CDR3 consists of 13 residues. V dropped 1 base and J dropped 8 bases, with 11 bases sitting between them.

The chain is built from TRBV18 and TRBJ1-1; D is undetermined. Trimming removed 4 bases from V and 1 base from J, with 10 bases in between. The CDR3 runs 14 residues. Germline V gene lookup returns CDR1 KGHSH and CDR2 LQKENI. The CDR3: CASSRDWENTEAFF. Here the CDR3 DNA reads TGTGCCAGCTCACGAGATTGGGAGAACACTGAAGCTTTCTTT.

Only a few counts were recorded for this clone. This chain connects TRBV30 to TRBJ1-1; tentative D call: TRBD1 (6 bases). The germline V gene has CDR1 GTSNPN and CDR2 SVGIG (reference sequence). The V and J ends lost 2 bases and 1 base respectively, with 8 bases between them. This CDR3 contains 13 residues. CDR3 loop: CAWSRQANTEAFF. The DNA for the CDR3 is TGTGCCTGGAGTAGACAGGCGAACACTGAAGCTTTCTTT. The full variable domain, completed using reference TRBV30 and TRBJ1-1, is SQTIHQWPATLVQPVGSPLSLECTVEGTSNPNLYWYRQAAGRGLQLLFYSVGIGQISSEVPQNLSASRPQDRQFILSSKKLLLSDSGFYLCAWSRQANTEAFFGQGTRLTVV.

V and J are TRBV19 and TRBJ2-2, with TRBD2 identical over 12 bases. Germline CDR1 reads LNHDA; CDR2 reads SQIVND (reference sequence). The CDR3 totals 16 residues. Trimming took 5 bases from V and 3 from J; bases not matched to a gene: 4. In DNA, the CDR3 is TGTGCCAGTAGTTCTACTAGCGGGAGGTACACCGGGGAGCTGTTTTTT. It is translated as CASSSTSGRYTGELFF. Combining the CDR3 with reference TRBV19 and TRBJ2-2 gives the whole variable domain DGGITQSPKYLFRKEGQNVTLSCEQNLNHDAMYWYRQDPGQGLRLIYYSQIVNDFQKGDIAEGYSVSREKKESFPLTVTSAQKNPTAFYLCASSSTSGRYTGELFFGEGSRLTVL.

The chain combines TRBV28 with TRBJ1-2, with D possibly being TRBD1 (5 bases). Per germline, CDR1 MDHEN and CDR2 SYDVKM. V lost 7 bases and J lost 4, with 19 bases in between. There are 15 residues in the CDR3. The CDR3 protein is CASNDPKTAIYGYTF. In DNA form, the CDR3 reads TGTGCCAGCAACGATCCCAAGACAGCCATCTATGGCTACACCTTC.

This CDR3 is CASRGSGFFHEQYF. The CDR3 DNA reads as TGTGCCAGCAGGGGAAGTGGGTTCTTCCACGAGCAGTACTTC. The genes are TRBV28 and TRBJ2-7; D is undetermined. The CDR3 runs 14 residues. V was cut by 6 bases and J by 5 bases, with 17 bases left in between. From germline, CDR1 is MDHEN and CDR2 SYDVKM.

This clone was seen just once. The CDR3 bases are TGTGCCAGCAGTTACGTTCTAGCGGCCGGCCGGGATACGCAGTATTTT. It specifies CASSYVLAAGRDTQYF. The gene calls are TRBV6-5 and TRBJ2-3, with 7 bases fitting TRBD2. The V gene's germline CDR1 is MNHEY and CDR2 SVGAGI. V shed 2 bases and J 6 bases; nucleotides not matched to a gene: 11. The CDR3 totals 16 residues.

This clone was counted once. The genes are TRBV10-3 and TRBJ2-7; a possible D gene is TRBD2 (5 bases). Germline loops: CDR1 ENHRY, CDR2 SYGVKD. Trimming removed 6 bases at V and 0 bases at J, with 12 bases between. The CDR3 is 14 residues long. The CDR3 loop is CAIRSDFSSYEQYF. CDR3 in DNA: TGTGCCATCAGATCGGACTTCTCCTCCTACGAGCAGTACTTC.

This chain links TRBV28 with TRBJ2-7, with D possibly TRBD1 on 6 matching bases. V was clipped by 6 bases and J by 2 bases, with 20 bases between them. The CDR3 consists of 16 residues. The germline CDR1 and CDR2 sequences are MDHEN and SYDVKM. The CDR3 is CASRNRDGRGTYEQYF. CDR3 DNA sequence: TGTGCCAGCAGAAACCGGGACGGCAGGGGAACCTACGAGCAGTACTTC.

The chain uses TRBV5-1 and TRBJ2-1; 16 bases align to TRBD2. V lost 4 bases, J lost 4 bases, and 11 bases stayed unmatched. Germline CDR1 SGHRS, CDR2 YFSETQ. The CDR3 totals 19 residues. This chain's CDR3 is CASSGSVPGLAGGYNEQFF. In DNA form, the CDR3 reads TGCGCCAGCAGCGGTTCGGTCCCGGGACTAGCGGGAGGGTACAATGAGCAGTTCTTC. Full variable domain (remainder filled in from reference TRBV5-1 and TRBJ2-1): KAGVTQTPRYLIKTRGQQVTLSCSPISGHRSVSWYQQTPGQGLQFLFEYFSETQRNKGNFPGRFSGRQFSNSRSEMNVSTLELGDSALYLCASSGSVPGLAGGYNEQFFGPGTRLTVL.

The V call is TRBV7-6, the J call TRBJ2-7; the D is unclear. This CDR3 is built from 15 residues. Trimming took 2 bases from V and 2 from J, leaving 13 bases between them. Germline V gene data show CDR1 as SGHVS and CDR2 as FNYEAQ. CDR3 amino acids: CASSLKSWVTYEQYF. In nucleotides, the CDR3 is TGTGCCAGCAGCTTAAAAAGCTGGGTGACCTACGAGCAGTACTTC.

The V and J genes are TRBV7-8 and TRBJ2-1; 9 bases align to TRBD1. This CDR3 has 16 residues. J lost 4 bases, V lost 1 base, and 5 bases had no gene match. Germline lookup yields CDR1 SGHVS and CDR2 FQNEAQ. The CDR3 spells CASSLVRDRAYNEQFF. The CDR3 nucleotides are TGTGCCAGCAGCTTAGTGAGGGACAGGGCTTACAATGAGCAGTTCTTC.

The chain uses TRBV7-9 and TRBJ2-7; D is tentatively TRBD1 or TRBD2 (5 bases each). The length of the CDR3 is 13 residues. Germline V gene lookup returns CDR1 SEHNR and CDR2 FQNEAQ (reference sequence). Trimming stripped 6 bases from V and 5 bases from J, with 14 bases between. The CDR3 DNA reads TGTGCCAGCAGTTTCACCGGGGCCCACGAGCAGTACTTC. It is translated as CASSFTGAHEQYF.

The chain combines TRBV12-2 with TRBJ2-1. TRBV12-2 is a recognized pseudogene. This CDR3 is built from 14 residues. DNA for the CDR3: TGTGCAAGTCGCCCCCGGGGGCCCGGATGTGAGCAGTTCTTC. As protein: CASRPRGPGCEQFF.

CDR3 protein: CASSPLIPIVSLTDTQYF. The CDR3 bases are TGTGCCAGCAGCCCTCTCATACCCATCGTTTCTCTTACAGATACGCAGTATTTT. The rearrangement links TRBV11-2 to TRBJ2-3; no clear D. The CDR3 sequence is 18 residues long. V was pared by 5 bases and J by 3 bases, with 24 bases between. Germline V lookup: CDR1 SGHAT, CDR2 FQNNGV.

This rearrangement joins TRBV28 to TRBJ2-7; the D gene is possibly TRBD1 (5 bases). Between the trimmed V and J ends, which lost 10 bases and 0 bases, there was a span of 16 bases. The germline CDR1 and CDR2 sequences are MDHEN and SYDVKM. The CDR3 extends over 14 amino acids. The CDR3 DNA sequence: TGTGCCACCTGCGTGCCACAGGACTCCTACGAGCAGTACTTC. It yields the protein CATCVPQDSYEQYF.

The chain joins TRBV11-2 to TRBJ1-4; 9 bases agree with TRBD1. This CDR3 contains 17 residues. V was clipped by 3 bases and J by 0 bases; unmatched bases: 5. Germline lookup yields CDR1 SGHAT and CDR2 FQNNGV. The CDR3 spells CASSFEQGAATNEKLFF. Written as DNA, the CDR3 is TGTGCCAGCAGCTTCGAACAGGGGGCGGCAACTAATGAAAAACTGTTTTTT.

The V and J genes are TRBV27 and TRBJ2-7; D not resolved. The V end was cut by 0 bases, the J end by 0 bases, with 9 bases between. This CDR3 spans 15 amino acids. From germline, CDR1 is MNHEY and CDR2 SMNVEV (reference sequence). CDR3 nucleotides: TGTGCCAGCAGTTTATCTTATGGCAGCTCCTACGAGCAGTACTTC. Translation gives CASSLSYGSSYEQYF.

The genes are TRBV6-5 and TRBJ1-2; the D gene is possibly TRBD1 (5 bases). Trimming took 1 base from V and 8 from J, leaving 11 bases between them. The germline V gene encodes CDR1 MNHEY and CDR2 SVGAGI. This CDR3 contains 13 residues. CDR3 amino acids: CASSYCTGMGYTF. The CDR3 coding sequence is TGTGCCAGCAGTTACTGCACAGGTATGGGCTACACCTTC.

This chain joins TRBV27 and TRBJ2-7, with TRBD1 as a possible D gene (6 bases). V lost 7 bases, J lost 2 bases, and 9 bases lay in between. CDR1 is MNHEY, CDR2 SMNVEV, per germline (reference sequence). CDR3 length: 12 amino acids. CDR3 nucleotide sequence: TGTGCCAGCAAACAGGGTCCCTACGAGCAGTACTTC. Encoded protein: CASKQGPYEQYF.

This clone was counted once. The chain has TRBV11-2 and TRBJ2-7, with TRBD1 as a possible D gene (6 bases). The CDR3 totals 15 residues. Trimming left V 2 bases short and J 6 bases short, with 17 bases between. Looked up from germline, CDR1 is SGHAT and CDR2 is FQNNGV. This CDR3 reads CASSLLARDMSEQYF. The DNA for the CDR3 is TGTGCCAGCAGCTTATTAGCCAGGGACATGAGCGAGCAGTACTTC.

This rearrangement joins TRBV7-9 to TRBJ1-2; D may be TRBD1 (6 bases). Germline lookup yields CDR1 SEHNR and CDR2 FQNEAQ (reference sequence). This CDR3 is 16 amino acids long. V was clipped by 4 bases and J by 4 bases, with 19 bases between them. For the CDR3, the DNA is TGTGCCAGCAGCTCAGCGGGATGGGACATCGGCTATGGCTACACCTTC. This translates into CASSSAGWDIGYGYTF.